Given below is one T cell receptor beta chain in context. This sample stems from a study of Ad26.COV2.S vaccination and SARS-CoV-2 variants. Whole-study context: Intramuscular Ad26.COV2.S at 5x10^10 or 1x10^11 viral particles.

This CDR3 spans 17 amino acids. Germline V CDR1 and CDR2: SGHDT, YYEEEE. J gave up 5 bases and V 4 bases, and 15 bases lay outside the gene matches. As to treatment: roughly 20 received Ad26.COV2.S at low or high dose, single or two shots; several received placebo; per-sample allocation not given. Repertoires come from day 63 after the first vaccine or placebo injection. Libraries were prepared by immunoSEQ multiplex PCR; TCRdb keeps only in-frame clonotypes and omits some of them. The sample has around 450,000 clones; 90% are singletons. The sequence was collected from a person between 18 and 65 years old who received the Ad26.COV2.S COVID-19 vaccine or a placebo. Sample: peripheral blood, taken in a trial of Ad26.COV2.S vaccine versus placebo. This rearrangement joins TRBV5-6 to TRBJ2-7, with 10 bases lining up with TRBD1. CDR3 residues: CASSPTPGTGVFDEQYF. The CDR3 DNA sequence: TGTGCCAGCAGCCCAACCCCCGGGACAGGGGTATTCGACGAGCAGTACTTC.